This T cell receptor (beta chain) was recorded in a study of T cell responses to AZD1222 COVID-19 vaccine (dated by TCRdb to the early 2020s). The study in broad terms: Because spike-specific TCR depth and breadth did not differ between the two schedules, AZD1222 recipients who got a second dose at roughly 4 weeks were pooled with those who got a second dose at roughly 12 weeks. TCR sequencing covered about 230 trial participants: around 210 given two doses of AZD1222 and 26 given two doses of MenACWY control vaccine. Enrollment into the trials was organized by age into subgroups of 18-55, 56-69 and 70-plus years, and those subgroups contained approximately 160, 26 and 62 TCR-sequenced participants, respectively. Overall results and qualifications from the work: A significant rise in spike-specific TCR breadth and depth was observed after two AZD1222 doses relative to day 0 and relative to MenACWY recipients. Conclusions about previously exposed vaccinees are limited, since just 5 or 6 AZD1222 recipients were seropositive for SARS-CoV-2 at baseline. The 56-69-year group was small, and its depth increase did not reach significance, likely because of low power. Because no day 14 peak-response samples were available, the repertoires could be characterized only after the peak T cell response. Participants were mostly white British and included more females than males, and it was suggested by the authors that clonal diversity may have been underestimated. Nearly half of unique spike-specific TCRs reportedly recognized epitopes outside regions mutated in the B.1.351 and B.1.1.7 variants. The whole spike protein was spanned by vaccine-associated CD4 TCRs, and dominant responses were seen in regions 160-218 and 743-854.

The sample's time point, from its label and the paper: baseline before first vaccination. Samples from vaccinated people were obtained from the UK trials COV001 and COV002, which included a single-blind randomized controlled phase 2/3 trial of AZD1222 (ChAdOx1 nCoV-19) in healthy adults. For TCRbeta chain sequencing, PBMC samples were collected from trial participants at day 0 and at day 28 after the second dose. Details on this clone: It lacks a known antigen. The sample holds no much larger clone one base away, and base qualities are not on file.

The CDR3 regions of human TCRbeta chains were analyzed by immunosequencing. On the study's bioinformatics: Repertoire TCRs were matched against a reference library of SARS-CoV-2-specific TCRs generated with the MIRA antigen-specificity platform. Breadth meant the fraction of unique TCRs that were SARS-CoV-2-associated, whereas depth meant the fraction of total T cells that were SARS-CoV-2-associated. Using the MIRA data, each spike-specific TCR was assigned both to the spike region to which the TCR was reactive and to a CD4 or CD8 class. Log10-transformed breadth and depth values were compared by one-way ANOVA with Sidak's multiple comparisons tests. TCRdb holds this immuneACCESS table with in-frame rearrangements only. Some clones are missing; in checked studies, unresolved V genes explain under half, and the rest has no known cause. V and J calls and clone size are as listed in that table; D and trimming were resolved from the DNA. Present in this sample are about 55,000 clones, 80% to 90% of which were seen just once. The ten largest clones add up to 1.5% to 2.5% of the sample.

The junction shows trimming of 3 bases on V and 9 bases on J, plus 18 bases between the germline ends. The germline V gene provides CDR1 MDHEN and CDR2 SYDVKM. There are 15 amino acids in the CDR3, from cysteine to phenylalanine inclusive. The CDR3 DNA has 45 bases and is translated from base 1. The source was peripheral blood, collected on day 0 of AZD1222 vaccination. The V gene is TRBV28 and the J gene is TRBJ2-1; a weak D assignment points to TRBD2 (6 bases agree). This sequence originates from an adult in good health. The CDR3 amino acid sequence is: CASSFGGRRFGEQFF. The DNA reads TGTGCCAGCAGTTTCGGGGGTAGGAGGTTTGGTGAGCAGTTCTTC.